Shown below are 27 T cell receptor beta chains from a single sample sequenced in a study of tumor-infiltrating lymphocytes in primary liver carcinoma. Production of TCR beta cDNA used 400 to 650 ng total RNA together with a constant-region primer. Three nested multiplex PCR rounds, a slightly modified ARM-PCR, produced the libraries for TCR beta. In the first two PCR rounds, TRBV1-TRBV30 forward primers were paired with a C-beta reverse primer, and each round lasted roughly 10 cycles. TCRdb reprocessed the multiplex PCR reads via MiXCR and lists one record per CDR3 protein. This sample has fewer than 400,000 distinct CDR3 sequences; 50% to 75% occur once, and the top ten carry around 15%. It was unsorted whole blood that yielded blood RNA, and germline DNA was also extracted. Sequenced sample: peripheral blood. The receptors here all came from a woman aged 25 to 39 with primary liver carcinoma and hepatitis B virus infection.

The chain couples TRBV5-6 to TRBJ1-1, with D maybe TRBD1 (5 bases). The germline V and J ends were trimmed by 3 bases and 4 bases, with 10 bases remaining between them. The germline gives CDR1 SGHDT, CDR2 YYEEEE. This CDR3 spans 13 amino acids. This CDR3 is CASSSGGATEAFF. In nucleotides, the CDR3 is TGTGCCAGCAGCTCCGGAGGGGCCACTGAAGCTTTCTTT.

This clonotype was seen a single time. A much larger clonotype is one base distant, so this may be a read error. The rearrangement joins TRBV7-8 to TRBJ2-1, with 11 bases fitting TRBD2. CDR1 and CDR2 from the germline V gene are SGHVS and FQNEAQ. The ends lost 7 bases at V and 2 bases at J; junction bases unmatched: 13. CDR3 length: 18 amino acids. Here the CDR3 DNA reads TGTGCCAGCACCCCTCAGGCTAGCGGGAGGAATCCCTACAATGAGCAGTTCTTC. Translation: CASTPQASGRNPYNEQFF.

The chain has TRBV5-1 and TRBJ2-3; the D is unclear. Trimming removed 5 bases from V and 4 bases from J, with 8 bases in between. There are 12 residues in the CDR3. Looked up from germline, CDR1 is SGHRS and CDR2 is YFSETQ. The CDR3 region has the DNA TGCGCCAGCAGATTGCTGGCAGATACGCAGTATTTT. Residues: CASRLLADTQYF.

This chain connects TRBV6-1 to TRBJ2-1; D is ambiguous. V lost 3 bases and J 12 bases, leaving 15 bases between the germline ends. The CDR3 loop spans 13 amino acids. Germline lookup yields CDR1 MNHNS and CDR2 SASEGT. The CDR3 sequence is CASSDQYNAVQFF. The CDR3 DNA reads TGTGCCAGCAGTGACCAGTACAATGCCGTGCAGTTCTTC.

This clonotype was observed a handful of times. A much larger clone differs from this one at a single base, so this may be a read error. The rearrangement links TRBV6-5 to TRBJ1-5; D is unclear. This CDR3 region has 13 residues. Germline-derived CDR1 and CDR2 are MNHEY and SVGAGI. Trimming stripped 8 bases from V and 2 bases from J, with 10 bases between. CDR3 DNA sequence: TGTGCCAGCGGGGATAGGGGCAATCAGCCCCAGCATTTT. Translated: CASGDRGNQPQHF.

As to this clonotype: A much larger clone sits a single nucleotide away, making a read error possible. This rearrangement joins TRBV12-3 or TRBV12-4 to TRBJ2-5; D is possibly TRBD2 (5 bases). The CDR3 has 17 amino acids. The CDR3 here is CARSLRTWQAKQETQYF. The CDR3, as DNA: TGTGCCAGAAGTTTAAGGACTTGGCAAGCAAAGCAAGAGACCCAGTACTTC.

Concerning this clonotype itself: One base away lies a much larger clone, so this may be a sequencing read error. V and J are TRBV29-1 and TRBJ2-1; D perhaps matches TRBD1 (5 bases). Trimming removed 7 bases at V and 6 bases at J, with 16 bases between. This CDR3 contains 13 residues. Germline V gene lookup returns CDR1 SQVTM and CDR2 ANQGSEA. The CDR3 DNA is TGCAGCGCCCGACAGAGTCCCTGCAATGAGCAGTTCTTC. Amino acids: CSARQSPCNEQFF.

There are many counts of this clonotype. V gene TRBV6-5 combines with J gene TRBJ1-1; D is ambiguous. Germline assignment: CDR1 MNHEY and CDR2 SVGAGI. V lost 2 bases, J lost 8 bases, and 12 bases lay in between. The CDR3 has 13 amino acids. CDR3 residues: CASSYLTAPEAFF. The CDR3 DNA follows: TGTGCCAGCAGTTACCTAACGGCCCCAGAAGCTTTCTTT.

This clonotype showed up many times. Because the CDR3's place on the DNA is in doubt, the DNA is left out and the CDR3 is given as listed by TCRdb. The CDR3 loop reads CASILVTEAFF. The chain links TRBV6-6 to TRBJ1-1. CDR1 is MNHNY, CDR2 SVGAGI, per germline (reference sequence). The CDR3 is 11 residues long, ends included.

Remarks on this clonotype: The junction does not match germline at one end; this may be a read error. The chain links TRBV6-1 to TRBJ2-5; TRBD2 agrees at 13 bases. Germline CDR1 and CDR2: MNHNS and SASEGT. The CDR3 sequence is 19 residues long. The CDR3 region is CACSEAQPGLAGIIETQYF. DNA of the CDR3: TGTGCCTGCAGTGAAGCTCAGCCGGGACTAGCGGGAATTATTGAGACCCAGTACTTC.

This clonotype was detected once. Possible read error: a much larger clone is one base away. The chain uses TRBV6-2 or TRBV6-3 and TRBJ2-1; TRBD2 matches 13 bases. Germline assignment: CDR1 MNHEY and CDR2 SVGEGT. CDR3 length: 16 residues. The trim removed 8 bases at V and 6 bases at J, leaving 10 bases unmatched. The CDR3 spells CASGTPLAGGPNEQFF. CDR3 in DNA: TGTGCCAGCGGTACTCCACTAGCGGGAGGGCCCAATGAGCAGTTCTTC.

For this clonotype: A junction end diverges from the germline sequence, so it may reflect a read error. The gene calls are TRBV7-9 and TRBJ2-1; D possibly corresponds to TRBD2 (7 bases). The CDR3 extends over 15 amino acids. CDR1 and CDR2 (germline): SEHNR, FQNEAQ (reference sequence). DNA of the CDR3: TGTGCCAGCAGCCTAGCTAGCGGACAGTACAATGAGCAGTTCTTC. It specifies CASSLASGQYNEQFF.

This clonotype was picked up many times. The chain has TRBV29-1 and TRBJ2-5, with 8 bases matching TRBD1. V was clipped by 3 bases and J by 4 bases; unmatched bases: 1. The germline CDR1 and CDR2 sequences are SQVTM and ANQGSEA. This CDR3 spans 12 amino acids. The CDR3 DNA is TGCAGCGTTGAGCAGGGGGCAGAGACCCAGTACTTC. This codes for CSVEQGAETQYF.

As for this clonotype: Given the absence of the conserved phenylalanine or tryptophan at the CDR3 end, a read error is likely. The chain joins TRBV11-2 to TRBJ2-7; 11 nucleotides align to TRBD2. This CDR3 is 15 amino acids long. The germline gives CDR1 SGHAT, CDR2 FQNNGV. V gave up 7 bases and J gave up 2 bases; unmatched junction bases: 7. The CDR3 coding sequence is TGTGCCAGCAACTCTAGACTAGCGGGAACCTACGAGCAGTACTCC. It is translated as CASNSRLAGTYEQYS.

The chain has TRBV28 and TRBJ2-1; tentative D call: TRBD2 (6 bases). CDR1 MDHEN and CDR2 SYDVKM come from the germline V gene. This CDR3 region has 13 residues. V lost 4 bases, J lost 5 bases, and 9 bases lay in between. This CDR3 is CASSSGLHNEQFF. Here the CDR3 DNA reads TGTGCCAGCAGTTCGGGACTGCACAATGAGCAGTTCTTC. Drawing the rest from reference TRBV28 and TRBJ2-1, the complete variable domain is DVKVTQSSRYLVKRTGEKVFLECVQDMDHENMFWYRQDPGLGLRLIYFSYDVKMKEKGDIPEGYSVSREKKERFSLILESASTNQTSMYLCASSSGLHNEQFFGPGTRLTVL.

This clonotype was observed a single time. A read error is likely, as this CDR3 ends without the conserved phenylalanine or tryptophan. V gene TRBV11-2 combines with J gene TRBJ2-1, with D possibly TRBD1 on 5 matching bases. CDR3 length equals 12 residues. The V end was cut by 5 bases, the J end by 6 bases, with 8 bases between. Looked up from germline, CDR1 is SGHAT and CDR2 is FQNNGV. In DNA form, the CDR3 reads TGTGCCAGCAGCCAGGGCGCCAATGAGCAGTTCCTC. Protein product: CASSQGANEQFL.

This CDR3 is CASTGTSGRAPDTQYF. In DNA form, the CDR3 reads TGTGCCAGCACTGGGACTAGCGGGAGGGCTCCAGATACGCAGTATTTT. V is TRBV2 and J is TRBJ2-3; 16 bases are shared with TRBD2. There are 16 residues in the CDR3. J lost 4 bases, V lost 7 bases, and 5 bases had no gene match. In germline, CDR1 is SNHLY, CDR2 FYNNEI.

With respect to this clonotype: This could be a read error, since a much larger clone is one nucleotide away. This chain uses TRBV4-2 with TRBJ1-2; D gene ambiguous. The V gene's germline CDR1 is LGHNA and CDR2 YNFKEQ. The length of the CDR3 is 12 residues. The CDR3 coding sequence is TGTGCCAACAGCCAAGACATGGGCGGCTACACCTTC. It translates to CANSQDMGGYTF.

Concerning this clonotype: The CDR3 end shows no conserved phenylalanine or tryptophan, and so a read error is likely. It is unclear where the CDR3 begins or ends on the DNA, so no DNA is shown, and the CDR3 is as TCRdb lists it. This chain uses TRBV11-3 with TRBJ2-1. A total of 13 residues make up the CDR3, ends included. The germline V gene encodes CDR1 SGHNT and CDR2 YENEEA. CDR3 residues: CASSLVGHNEQLI.

About this clonotype: An end of the junction differs from the germline gene, which may be a read error. The chain couples TRBV11-3 to TRBJ2-4; maybe TRBD2 (6 bases). This CDR3 spans 12 amino acids. The germline V gene has CDR1 SGHNT and CDR2 YENEEA. CDR3 protein: CASTGVGGIQDF. DNA for the CDR3: TGTGCCAGCACCGGAGTGGGAGGCATTCAGGACTTC. Full variable domain (outside the CDR3, taken from reference TRBV11-3 and TRBJ2-4): EAGVVQSPRYKIIEKKQPVAFWCNPISGHNTLYWYLQNLGQGPELLIRYENEEAVDDSQLPKDRFSAERLKGVDSTLKIQPAELGDSAVYLCASTGVGGIQDFGAGTRLSVL.

This clonotype was detected only a few times. The chain uses TRBV28 and TRBJ2-7; 11 bases match TRBD2. V shed 6 bases, J shed 7 bases, and the junction held 8 bases outside the gene matches. CDR3 length: 14 amino acids. Per the germline V gene, CDR1 is MDHEN and CDR2 is SYDVKM. DNA of the CDR3: TGTGCCAGCAGGTTAGCGGGAGGGCCGAAAGAGCAGTACTTC. It codes for CASRLAGGPKEQYF.

The V gene is TRBV11-2, the J gene TRBJ1-1, with D maybe TRBD1 (5 bases). The ends were cut back, 3 bases at V and 4 bases at J, with 21 bases in the middle. The germline V gene encodes CDR1 SGHAT and CDR2 FQNNGV. The CDR3 runs to 17 residues. In nucleotides, the CDR3 is TGTGCCAGCAGCTTCAGCCAAACCAAATATGGGGGCACTGAAGCTTTCTTT. Protein sequence: CASSFSQTKYGGTEAFF.

Notes on this clonotype: The CDR3 does not end in the conserved phenylalanine or tryptophan, so this is likely a read error. The V and J genes are TRBV6-2 or TRBV6-3 and TRBJ2-1; 7 nucleotides line up with TRBD1. V shed 4 bases, J shed 8 bases, and the junction held 5 bases outside the gene matches. CDR1 is MNHEY, CDR2 SVGEGT, per germline. This CDR3 has 13 amino acids. This chain's CDR3 is CASSSTGFDEQFL. CDR3 bases: TGTGCCAGCAGTTCGACAGGGTTCGATGAGCAGTTCTTA.

This chain joins TRBV10-3 and TRBJ2-4, with 9 bases that match TRBD2. Germline loops: CDR1 ENHRY, CDR2 SYGVKD. V dropped 10 bases and J dropped 0; count of bases not matched to a gene: 4. This CDR3 is built from 14 residues. The CDR3 DNA reads TGTGCCACCGGAGCGGGAGGAGCCAAAAACATTCAGTACTTC. It codes for CATGAGGAKNIQYF.

This clonotype has at least ten counts. The rearrangement links TRBV29-1 to TRBJ1-3, with 7 nucleotides matching TRBD1. J was trimmed by 4 bases and V by 4 bases; bases with no gene match: 7. This CDR3 contains 14 residues. The germline gives CDR1 SQVTM, CDR2 ANQGSEA. CDR3 sequence: CSVAQQGIGNTIYF. In DNA form, the CDR3 reads TGCAGCGTTGCGCAACAGGGGATAGGAAACACCATATATTTT.

The V gene is TRBV11-3, the J gene TRBJ2-2; D might be TRBD1 or TRBD2, each matching 5 bases. This CDR3 comprises 18 residues. CDR1 and CDR2 (germline): SGHNT, YENEEA. Trimming removed 6 bases at V and 2 bases at J, with 22 bases between. This CDR3 is CASSITDYRRTNTGELFF. The CDR3 region has the DNA TGTGCCAGCAGTATTACTGACTACAGGAGGACAAACACCGGGGAGCTGTTTTTT.

Comments on this clonotype: Being one base from a much bigger clone, this may be a read error. This CDR3 fails to terminate in the conserved phenylalanine or tryptophan, so it likely reflects a read error. The gene calls are TRBV29-1 and TRBJ2-3; D perhaps matches TRBD1 (5 bases). V lost 0 bases, J lost 6 bases, and 13 bases lay in between. This CDR3 has 14 amino acids. Germline-derived CDR1 and CDR2 are SQVTM and ANQGSEA. In DNA form, the CDR3 reads TGCAGCGTTGAAGACGGTGCAAAGGGGGATACGCAGTATTTG. It yields the protein CSVEDGAKGDTQYL.